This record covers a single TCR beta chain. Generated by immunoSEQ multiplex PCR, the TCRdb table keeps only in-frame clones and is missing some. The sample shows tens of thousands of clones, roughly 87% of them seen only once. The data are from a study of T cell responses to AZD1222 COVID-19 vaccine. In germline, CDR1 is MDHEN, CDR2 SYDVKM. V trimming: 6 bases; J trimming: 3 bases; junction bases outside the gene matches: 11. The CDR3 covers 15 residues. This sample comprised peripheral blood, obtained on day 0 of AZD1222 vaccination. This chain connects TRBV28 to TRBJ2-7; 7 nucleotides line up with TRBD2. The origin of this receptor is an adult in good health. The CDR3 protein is CASSQMGASGYEQYF. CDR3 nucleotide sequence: TGTGCCAGCAGCCAGATGGGAGCTAGCGGCTACGAGCAGTACTTC. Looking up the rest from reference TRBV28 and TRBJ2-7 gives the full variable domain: DVKVTQSSRYLVKRTGEKVFLECVQDMDHENMFWYRQDPGLGLRLIYFSYDVKMKEKGDIPEGYSVSREKKERFSLILESASTNQTSMYLCASSQMGASGYEQYFGPGTRLTVT.